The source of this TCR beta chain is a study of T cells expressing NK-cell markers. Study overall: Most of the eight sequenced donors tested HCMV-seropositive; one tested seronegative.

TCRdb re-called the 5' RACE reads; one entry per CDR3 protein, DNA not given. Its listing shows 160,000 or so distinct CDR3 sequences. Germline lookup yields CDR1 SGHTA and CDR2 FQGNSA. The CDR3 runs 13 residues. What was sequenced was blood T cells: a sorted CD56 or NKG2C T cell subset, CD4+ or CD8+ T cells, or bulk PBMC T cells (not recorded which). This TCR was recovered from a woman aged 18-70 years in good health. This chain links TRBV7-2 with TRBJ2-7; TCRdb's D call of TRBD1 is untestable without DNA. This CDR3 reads CASPSDRGRFQYF.